These 28 T cell receptor beta chains were all obtained from the same sample, sequenced in a study of liver allograft versus peripheral blood T cells. The wider study: Transplanted livers held T cell receptor repertoires, and these were compared with repertoires in recipients' peripheral blood.

One entry per CDR3 protein, called by TCRdb with MiXCR from the reads. The data show more than 3,500 distinct CDR3 sequences, roughly 18% seen once. These receptors were taken from a human patient who had a liver transplant. Some T cells may be transferred from the graft donor.

This clonotype is medium-sized (0.01 to 0.1%) within its sample. The chain uses TRBV14 and TRBJ1-6; D unresolved. CDR3 length: 16 residues. Trimming took off 1 base at V and 5 bases at J, with 12 bases between the two ends. Germline CDR1 and CDR2: SGHDN and FVKESK. The CDR3 sequence: CASSQGAENNNSPLHF. CDR3 bases: TGTGCCAGCAGCCAAGGGGCAGAGAACAATAATTCACCCCTCCACTTT.

The chain is built from TRBV27 and TRBJ2-1; 12 bases fit TRBD2. The CDR3 has 15 amino acids. CDR1 MNHEY and CDR2 SMNVEV come from the germline V gene (reference sequence). V lost 10 bases, J lost 7 bases, and 11 bases stayed unmatched. The CDR3 DNA reads as TGTGCCACGGGGCTAGCGGGAGGGCCGAGGAATGAGCAGTTCTTC. Translating it yields CATGLAGGPRNEQFF.

The rearrangement uses TRBV25-1 and TRBJ2-7, with 7 positions matching TRBD1. V was pared by 3 bases and J by 5 bases, with 7 bases of the junction left unmatched. The CDR3 extends over 14 amino acids. From germline, CDR1 is MGHDK and CDR2 SYGVNS. The CDR3 coding sequence is TGTGCCAGCAGTGATCCCCGACAGGGCGACGAGCAGTACTTC. Its translation: CASSDPRQGDEQYF.

By sample fraction, this clonotype is medium-sized. The chain links TRBV24-1 to TRBJ2-7; 11 nucleotides match TRBD1. The CDR3 consists of 15 residues. Unmatched junction bases numbered 3, after V lost 4 bases and J lost 2 bases. Germline CDR1 KGHDR, CDR2 SFDVKD. Here the CDR3 reads CATSDRDRGTYEQYF. The CDR3 nucleotides read TGTGCCACCAGTGACCGGGACAGGGGGACCTACGAGCAGTACTTC.

Of note for this clonotype: Possible read error: a much larger clone is one base away. The chain recombines TRBV30 with TRBJ2-1; D possibly corresponds to TRBD2 (6 bases). Germline lookup yields CDR1 GTSNPN and CDR2 SVGIG (reference sequence). Trimming cost V 7 bases and J 9 bases, with 22 bases left between them. The CDR3 contains 14 residues. CDR3 nucleotides: TGTGCCTATGGCGGGCTAACGGGGCGGGGTGAGCAGTTCTTC. This translates into CAYGGLTGRGEQFF. Full variable domain (rest looked up from reference TRBV30 and TRBJ2-1): SQTIHQWPATLVQPVGSPLSLECTVEGTSNPNLYWYRQAAGRGLQLLFYSVGIGQISSEVPQNLSASRPQDRQFILSSKKLLLSDSGFYLCAYGGLTGRGEQFFGPGTRLTVL.

Judged by abundance, this clonotype is medium-sized. The chain combines TRBV28 with TRBJ1-2, with D perhaps matching TRBD1 (5 bases). V dropped 7 bases and J dropped 8 bases, with 17 bases sitting between them. CDR1 and CDR2 (germline): MDHEN, SYDVKM. This CDR3 spans 13 amino acids. The CDR3 coding sequence is TGTGCCAGCACCCCCTTGGGGGGTAGCGGCTACACCTTC. Protein product: CASTPLGGSGYTF.

By sample share, this clonotype is medium-sized. The J gene is TRBJ2-1, the V gene TRBV28; D is undetermined. CDR1 and CDR2 from the germline V gene are MDHEN and SYDVKM. This CDR3 region has 14 residues. Deletions cut 4 bases from V and 4 bases from J, with 11 bases between. CDR3 bases: TGTGCCAGCAGTTCGCCCGGGCAATACAATGAGCAGTTCTTC. Its translation is CASSSPGQYNEQFF. Based on the CDR3 plus reference TRBV28 and TRBJ2-1, the full variable domain is DVKVTQSSRYLVKRTGEKVFLECVQDMDHENMFWYRQDPGLGLRLIYFSYDVKMKEKGDIPEGYSVSREKKERFSLILESASTNQTSMYLCASSSPGQYNEQFFGPGTRLTVL.

By share, this clonotype ranks as large. The rearrangement uses TRBV6-6 and TRBJ1-2; 7 positions match TRBD1. With V trimmed by 0 bases and J by 6 bases, 7 bases remained unmatched. The length of the CDR3 is 15 residues. Germline V gives CDR1 MNHNY, CDR2 SVGAGI (reference sequence). DNA of the CDR3: TGTGCCAGCAGTTACTCCTCAGACAGGGTGGATGGCTACACCTTC. It encodes CASSYSSDRVDGYTF.

This clonotype is judged medium-sized. This chain connects TRBV6-6 to TRBJ1-5; no definite D call. Trimming took 2 bases from V and 4 from J, leaving 6 bases between them. Germline V CDR1 and CDR2: MNHNY, SVGAGI (reference sequence). The CDR3 is made up of 13 amino acids. CDR3 sequence reads: CASSYTGNQPQHF. The CDR3 nucleotides read TGTGCCAGCAGTTACACCGGTAATCAGCCCCAGCATTTT.

By proportion, this clonotype is medium-sized (0.01 to 0.1%). The chain couples TRBV19 to TRBJ2-7, with a weak D call TRBD1 (6 bases). Deletions cut 5 bases from V and 3 bases from J, with 11 bases between. This CDR3 comprises 13 residues. Germline lookup yields CDR1 LNHDA and CDR2 SQIVND (reference sequence). As DNA, the CDR3 is TGTGCCAGTAGTTTCGGGACAAACTACGAGCAGTACTTC. Translated, it gives CASSFGTNYEQYF.

Sample share makes this clonotype large. CDR3 nucleotide sequence: TGTGCCAGCAGTCCAGGACAAACTAGCAATCAGCCCCAGCATTTT. Its translation: CASSPGQTSNQPQHF. The V call is TRBV9, the J call TRBJ1-5, with D maybe TRBD1 (5 bases). The germline CDR1 and CDR2 sequences are SGDLS and YYNGEE. The V and J ends lost 5 bases and 0 bases respectively, with 12 bases between them. The CDR3 totals 15 residues.

This clonotype has at least ten counts. This rearrangement joins TRBV11-2 to TRBJ1-2; a possible D gene is TRBD1 (5 bases). V was trimmed by 7 bases and J by 4 bases, leaving 16 bases between them. The CDR3 has 14 residues. Germline CDR1 is SGHAT and CDR2 is FQNNGV. CDR3 in amino acids: CASTPSTDFYGYTF. The CDR3 DNA follows: TGTGCCAGCACCCCCTCGACAGACTTCTATGGCTACACCTTC.

This clonotype is a singleton in its sample. The V and J genes are TRBV5-6 and TRBJ2-7, with D maybe TRBD1 (6 bases). Per germline, CDR1 SGHDT and CDR2 YYEEEE. This CDR3 comprises 16 residues. V lost 2 bases to trimming and J lost 3 bases, with 18 bases between them. The CDR3 DNA reads TGTGCCAGCAGCTTTGTCCCCGGGACAACAGACTACGAGCAGTACTTC. Translated: CASSFVPGTTDYEQYF.

This clonotype counts as medium-sized (0.01 to 0.1%). The rearrangement joins TRBV6-5 to TRBJ1-2, with unresolved D. V lost 2 bases, J lost 8 bases, and 15 bases lay in between. This CDR3 has 14 amino acids. Germline loops: CDR1 MNHEY, CDR2 SVGAGI. Here the CDR3 DNA reads TGTGCCAGCAGTTACGCTGAACTGGGTTTAGGCTACACCTTC. Translating it yields CASSYAELGLGYTF.

This clonotype was observed many times. The V gene is TRBV6-1, the J gene TRBJ2-3, with 9 bases identical to TRBD1. Trimming removed 6 bases from V and 7 bases from J; junction bases left unmatched: 8. CDR1 is MNHNS and CDR2 is SASEGT in the germline V gene. The CDR3 totals 14 residues. In DNA form, the CDR3 reads TGTGCCAGCAGAGACAAGGACAGGGGAAATACGCAGTATTTT. Protein: CASRDKDRGNTQYF.

This clonotype is large in the sample. The CDR3 DNA reads as TGCAGCGTTTTGAACTCCCGGGACTATGGCTACACCTTC. It specifies CSVLNSRDYGYTF. The gene calls are TRBV29-1 and TRBJ1-2, with D unclear. Germline V CDR1 and CDR2: SQVTM, ANQGSEA. Trimming pared 5 bases from V and 3 bases from J, leaving 13 bases between. The CDR3 is 13 amino acids.

This clonotype is judged medium-sized (0.01 to 0.1%). The rearrangement uses TRBV28 and TRBJ2-7; D is unclear. Germline assignment: CDR1 MDHEN and CDR2 SYDVKM. V lost 2 bases and J lost 6, with 8 bases in between. The CDR3 runs to 12 residues. In DNA form, the CDR3 reads TGTGCCAGCAGTTTAGACGGGCCCGAGCAGTACTTC. Its translation is CASSLDGPEQYF.

The chain couples TRBV5-3 to TRBJ1-5, with 12 positions matching TRBD1. TRBV5-3 is given ORF status, its function remaining uncertain. Losses at the gene ends were 4 bases for V and 1 base for J; bases not matched to a gene: 3. The CDR3 has 16 residues. The CDR3, as DNA: TGTGCCAGAAGCCCGGGACAGGGGGCAAGCAATCAGCCCCAGCATTTT. Its protein is CARSPGQGASNQPQHF.

The J gene is TRBJ1-1, the V gene TRBV27, with 8 bases that match TRBD1. The junction had 12 bases not matched to a gene; V was cut back by 4 bases and J by 8 bases. The CDR3 is 15 residues long. CDR1 and CDR2 (germline): MNHEY, SMNVEV (reference sequence). The CDR3 protein is CASSWGQASLGEAFF. In nucleotides, the CDR3 is TGTGCCAGCAGTTGGGGACAGGCCTCGTTGGGGGAAGCTTTCTTT.

Within the sample, this clonotype is medium-sized. The V and J genes are TRBV12-3 or TRBV12-4 and TRBJ1-3; D unclear. The CDR3 totals 14 residues. V lost 3 bases, J lost 0 bases, and 6 bases lay in between. The CDR3 bases are TGTGCCAGCAGTTTCGACCTCTCTGGAAACACCATATATTTT. Encoded protein: CASSFDLSGNTIYF.

J is TRBJ2-1 and V is TRBV2, with 10 nucleotides matching TRBD2. The CDR3 has 16 amino acids. Germline-derived CDR1 and CDR2 are SNHLY and FYNNEI. The trim removed 5 bases at V and 7 bases at J, leaving 11 bases unmatched. Here the CDR3 reads CASSPGLADKGNEQFF. Here the CDR3 DNA reads TGTGCCAGCAGTCCCGGACTAGCGGACAAGGGGAATGAGCAGTTCTTC.

This clonotype was picked up one time. The rearrangement links TRBV10-1 to TRBJ2-7; no clear D gene. The germline V and J ends were trimmed by 3 bases and 2 bases, with 5 bases remaining between them. The germline V gene has CDR1 WNHNN and CDR2 SYGVQD (reference sequence). The CDR3 is 12 residues long. The CDR3 nucleotides read TGCGCCAGCAGTGAAGGAACCTACGAGCAGTACTTC. Translated: CASSEGTYEQYF.

Details on this clonotype: This could be a read error, since a much larger clone is one nucleotide away. The chain uses TRBV29-1 and TRBJ2-7, with D perhaps being TRBD1 or TRBD2 (5 bases each). Germline V gives CDR1 SQVTM, CDR2 ANQGSEA. This CDR3 spans 17 amino acids. The CDR3: CNVMGVLSGGNSYEQYF. Written as DNA, the CDR3 is TGCAACGTTATGGGGGTCTTATCAGGCGGAAACTCCTACGAGCAGTACTTC.

The chain is built from TRBV30 and TRBJ1-1; 8 bases are a match to TRBD1. Germline V gives CDR1 GTSNPN, CDR2 SVGIG (reference sequence). J gave up 4 bases and V 4 bases, and 8 bases lay outside the gene matches. CDR3 size: 14 residues. The CDR3 reads CAWNLGQVGTEAFF. In DNA form, the CDR3 reads TGTGCCTGGAACCTGGGACAGGTTGGCACTGAAGCTTTCTTT.

This clonotype is labeled as medium-sized. The chain uses TRBV28 and TRBJ1-4; D not resolved. The CDR3 runs 15 residues. The germline gives CDR1 MDHEN, CDR2 SYDVKM. Trimming took 6 bases from V and 5 from J, leaving 16 bases between them. In DNA form, the CDR3 reads TGTGCCAGCAGCCTAAATCGAAGACTAAATGAAAAACTGTTTTTT. Translated: CASSLNRRLNEKLFF.

In its sample, this clonotype was seen once. This rearrangement joins TRBV28 to TRBJ2-5; D is uncertain. Germline CDR1 is MDHEN and CDR2 is SYDVKM. Trimming took 6 bases from V and 6 from J, leaving 20 bases between them. The length of the CDR3 is 15 residues. The DNA for the CDR3 is TGTGCCAGCAGCCCTTTGGGCGACGAGCCGAAGACCCAGTACTTC. Its protein product is CASSPLGDEPKTQYF.

This clonotype was recorded many times. V is TRBV28 and J is TRBJ2-1; tentatively, D is TRBD1 or TRBD2 (5 bases each). CDR3 length: 20 residues. CDR1 and CDR2 from the germline V gene are MDHEN and SYDVKM. The V end lost 0 bases, the J end lost 8 bases, and 29 bases lay between the germline ends. CDR3 DNA sequence: TGTGCCAGCAGTTTATGCGGGAACCCGGACGTAACAGGTCGTTGCGATGAGCAGTTCTTC. It specifies CASSLCGNPDVTGRCDEQFF.

This clonotype is labeled as large. The chain links TRBV29-1 to TRBJ1-4; no clear D gene. V lost 4 bases and J lost 7, with 7 bases in between. There are 11 residues in the CDR3. In germline, CDR1 is SQVTM, CDR2 ANQGSEA. CDR3 residues: CSVVYGEKLFF. Written as DNA, the CDR3 is TGCAGCGTTGTGTACGGTGAAAAACTGTTTTTT.